One and the same sample provided the 5 T cell receptor beta chains below, sequenced in a study of breast tumors, draining lymph nodes, adjacent tissues. TCRdb re-analysed the multiplex PCR reads in MiXCR, keeping a single row per CDR3 protein. The sample consists of fewer than 300,000 distinct CDR3 sequences, 32% of them appearing once. Axillary draining lymph nodes of breast cancer patients supplied the node samples. The specimen sequenced was axillary lymph node tissue. The origin of the receptors is a female donor with breast cancer. Some clones in this sample may be carry-over from other donors' samples.

This clonotype was seen more than once but under ten times. A much larger clone is a single base away; this may be a read error. The gene calls are TRBV20-1 and TRBJ2-1; 10 positions agree with TRBD2. This CDR3 region has 14 residues. Trimming took 4 bases from V and 10 from J; bases not matched to a gene: 10. Per the germline V gene, CDR1 is DFQATT and CDR2 is SNEGSKA (reference sequence). This CDR3 is CSAISLAGATEQFF. The CDR3 DNA reads as TGCAGTGCTATCTCTCTAGCGGGAGCTACGGAGCAGTTCTTC.

This clonotype was seen ten or more times. The rearrangement uses TRBV20-1 and TRBJ1-1; D is undetermined. The CDR3 covers 11 residues. V dropped 5 bases and J dropped 0 bases, with 4 bases sitting between them. Germline V lookup: CDR1 DFQATT, CDR2 SNEGSKA (reference sequence). In DNA form, the CDR3 reads TGCAGTGCTTTACTGAACACTGAAGCTTTCTTT. Translating it yields CSALLNTEAFF.

This clonotype has ten or more counts. V gene TRBV12-3 or TRBV12-4 combines with J gene TRBJ1-5; 8 nucleotides agree with TRBD1. The junction had 6 bases not matched to a gene; V was cut back by 3 bases and J by 2 bases. CDR3 size: 16 residues. DNA of the CDR3: TGTGCCAGCAGTTTCTCGGACAGGGCCCGCAATCAGCCCCAGCATTTT. It encodes CASSFSDRARNQPQHF.

This clonotype was found many times. The chain has TRBV7-9 and TRBJ2-3, with TRBD1 as a possible D gene (5 bases). V was shortened by 5 bases and J by 4 bases, with 13 bases between the two germline ends. The V gene's germline CDR1 is SEHNR and CDR2 FQNEAQ (reference sequence). This CDR3 has 14 amino acids. The CDR3, as DNA: TGTGCCAGCAGCCATCACAGGACCTCAGATACGCAGTATTTT. It translates to CASSHHRTSDTQYF. Full variable domain (rest looked up from reference TRBV7-9 and TRBJ2-3): DTGVSQNPRHKITKRGQNVTFRCDPISEHNRLYWYRQTLGQGPEFLTYFQNEAQLEKSRLLSDRFSAERPKGSFSTLEIQRTEQGDSAMYLCASSHHRTSDTQYFGPGTRLTVL.

The chain couples TRBV20-1 to TRBJ2-5; TRBD2 aligns across 10 bases. J lost 5 bases, V lost 6 bases, and 6 bases had no gene match. This CDR3 is 13 amino acids long. Germline V gene lookup returns CDR1 DFQATT and CDR2 SNEGSKA (reference sequence). The CDR3 bases are TGCAGTGCCCTTAGCGGGGGGAGGGAGACCCAGTACTTC. Its translation is CSALSGGRETQYF.